A single sample gave rise to the 26 T cell receptor beta chains below, sequenced in a study of shared clonotypes between healthy human individuals. CD45RO-negative, CCR7-positively selected cells formed the naive CD8 fraction, excluding terminally differentiated effector memory CD45RA+ cells. Sequenced by immunoSEQ multiplex PCR; TCRdb stores in-frame clones only, minus some. The sample gives 450,000 to 700,000 clones, roughly 95% of which show up once; about 0.11% is in the top ten. The sample was naive CD8+ T cells sorted from blood. The receptors come from a woman aged 25-40 years in good health.

J is TRBJ2-2 and V is TRBV27, with 8 bases matching TRBD1. Losses at the gene ends were 7 bases for V and 8 bases for J; bases not matched to a gene: 12. The CDR3 has 15 residues. Per germline, CDR1 MNHEY and CDR2 SMNVEV (reference sequence). CDR3 sequence (DNA): TGTGCCAGCACTTCCGGGACAGGTGGGAGGGGGGAGCTGTTTTTT. This codes for CASTSGTGGRGELFF.

This clone was observed a single time. This chain connects TRBV9 to TRBJ2-1; D perhaps matches TRBD1 (6 bases). Germline assignment: CDR1 SGDLS and CDR2 YYNGEE. Trimming removed 4 bases from V and 3 bases from J, with 11 bases in between. The CDR3 has 14 amino acids. The CDR3 region has the DNA TGTGCCAGCAGCCCGAGGACAGACTACAATGAGCAGTTCTTC. Its protein is CASSPRTDYNEQFF.

This clone was recorded once. The V and J genes are TRBV6-1 and TRBJ1-5; 8 bases match TRBD1. Germline CDR1 and CDR2: MNHNS and SASEGT. The CDR3 has 15 residues. With 6 bases clipped from V and 6 bases from J, the junction kept 10 bases outside the gene matches. This chain's CDR3 is CASRIPGGAGQPQHF. For the CDR3, the DNA is TGTGCCAGCAGGATACCAGGGGGCGCCGGTCAGCCCCAGCATTTT.

The V call is TRBV5-8, the J call TRBJ2-1, with D unresolved. Trimming left V 1 base short and J 6 bases short, with 14 bases between. CDR3 size: 15 residues. CDR1 and CDR2 (germline): SGHTS, YDEGEE. The chain's CDR3 is CASSLMESAANEQFF. In DNA form, the CDR3 reads TGTGCCAGCAGCTTGATGGAGTCCGCTGCCAATGAGCAGTTCTTC. The full variable domain, completed using reference TRBV5-8 and TRBJ2-1, is EAGVTQSPTHLIKTRGQQATLRCSPISGHTSVYWYQQALGLGLQFLLWYDEGEERNRGNFPPRFSGRQFPNYSSELNVNALELEDSALYLCASSLMESAANEQFFGPGTRLTVL.

The chain is built from TRBV13 and TRBJ2-7; TRBD1 agrees at 9 bases. The CDR3 runs to 15 residues. V shed 2 bases, J shed 4 bases, and the junction held 6 bases outside the gene matches. CDR1 PRHDT and CDR2 FYEKMQ come from the germline V gene (reference sequence). Here the CDR3 DNA reads TGTGCCAGCAGCTTAAGGACAGGGGTCGGGTACGAGCAGTACTTC. Its protein product is CASSLRTGVGYEQYF.

The count of this clone is one. This CDR3 reads CASSKTVAKNIQYF. CDR3 DNA sequence: TGTGCCAGCAGCAAGACGGTAGCCAAAAACATTCAGTACTTC. The rearrangement links TRBV7-9 to TRBJ2-4, with D hard to call. The length of the CDR3 is 14 residues. Trimming removed 5 bases at V and 0 bases at J, with 8 bases between. Germline assignment: CDR1 SEHNR and CDR2 FQNEAQ (reference sequence).

The rearrangement links TRBV6-1 to TRBJ1-5, with D possibly matching TRBD1 (6 bases). V lost 11 bases and J lost 2, with 16 bases in between. Germline CDR1 reads MNHNS; CDR2 reads SASEGT. CDR3 length: 14 residues. The CDR3 spells CAGNKTGGNQPQHF. The CDR3 DNA reads as TGTGCCGGTAATAAGACAGGAGGCAATCAGCCCCAGCATTTT.

This clone was detected a few times. This chain's CDR3 is CASLGGIYGYTF. Written as DNA, the CDR3 is TGTGCCAGCCTCGGGGGGATCTATGGCTACACCTTC. This chain uses TRBV5-5 with TRBJ1-2; D may be TRBD1 (5 bases). Per the germline V gene, CDR1 is SGHKS and CDR2 is YYEKEE (reference sequence). This CDR3 region has 12 residues. Deletions cut 7 bases from V and 4 bases from J, with 11 bases between.

This clone has only one observation. The chain joins TRBV27 to TRBJ1-2; D is undetermined. The CDR3 covers 12 residues. Deletions cut 5 bases from V and 6 bases from J, with 10 bases between. Germline V gene lookup returns CDR1 MNHEY and CDR2 SMNVEV (reference sequence). The CDR3, as DNA: TGTGCCAGCAGTCCCTCCGGAGATGGCTACACCTTC. Its translation: CASSPSGDGYTF.

The genes are TRBV27 and TRBJ2-5; the D is unclear. The CDR3 sequence is 15 residues long. CDR1 MNHEY and CDR2 SMNVEV come from the germline V gene (reference sequence). V was clipped by 5 bases and J by 0 bases, with 13 bases between them. DNA for the CDR3: TGTGCCAGCAGTCCATCTTTAGTAGACCAAGAGACCCAGTACTTC. Protein sequence: CASSPSLVDQETQYF.

The V call is TRBV7-9, the J call TRBJ2-5, with 7 bases fitting TRBD2. The CDR3 loop spans 14 amino acids. Germline CDR1 reads SEHNR; CDR2 reads FQNEAQ (reference sequence). Losses at the gene ends were 5 bases for V and 5 bases for J; bases not matched to a gene: 8. This CDR3 reads CASSATSSGETQYF. For the CDR3, the DNA is TGTGCCAGCAGCGCGACTAGCTCCGGGGAGACCCAGTACTTC.

This chain connects TRBV28 to TRBJ2-3, with 11 nucleotides matching TRBD2. The CDR3 consists of 16 residues. Germline lookup yields CDR1 MDHEN and CDR2 SYDVKM. V lost 1 base, J lost 2 bases, and 2 bases stayed unmatched. The CDR3 spells CASSLLLAGVTDTQYF. For the CDR3, the DNA is TGTGCCAGCAGTTTATTACTAGCGGGAGTCACAGATACGCAGTATTTT.

This chain uses TRBV7-2 with TRBJ2-1; no firm D call. Germline CDR1 and CDR2: SGHTA and FQGNSA. V was shortened by 5 bases and J by 0 bases, with 8 bases between the two germline ends. The CDR3 spans 14 residues. CDR3 region: CASSGVDSYNEQFF. The DNA of the CDR3 is TGTGCCAGCAGCGGGGTTGACTCCTACAATGAGCAGTTCTTC.

V gene TRBV28 combines with J gene TRBJ1-1; D unresolved. The ends were cut back, 6 bases at V and 2 bases at J, with 19 bases in the middle. The germline gives CDR1 MDHEN, CDR2 SYDVKM. The CDR3 consists of 16 residues. CDR3 sequence: CASRPVAGDFNTEAFF. The CDR3, as DNA: TGTGCCAGCAGACCCGTGGCAGGAGACTTTAACACTGAAGCTTTCTTT.

CDR3 DNA: TGTGCCAGTAGTGTCAAGACAGATTATAATTCACCCCTCCACTTT. Translating gives CASSVKTDYNSPLHF. The chain combines TRBV19 with TRBJ1-6, with TRBD1 as a possible D gene (5 bases). CDR3 size: 15 residues. Germline V gives CDR1 LNHDA, CDR2 SQIVND (reference sequence). Trimming removed 5 bases at V and 4 bases at J, with 12 bases between.

This clone was observed once. V usage is TRBV11-2 and J usage is TRBJ2-3; 7 bases fit TRBD2. CDR3 length equals 16 residues. Germline V gene lookup returns CDR1 SGHAT and CDR2 FQNNGV. The V segment lost 4 bases and the J segment 2 bases; nucleotides outside the gene matches: 9. The chain's CDR3 is CASSSSSGRTTDTQYF. Here the CDR3 DNA reads TGTGCCAGCAGCTCCTCTAGCGGAAGGACCACAGATACGCAGTATTTT. The full variable domain, its missing parts supplied by reference TRBV11-2 and TRBJ2-3, is EAGVAQSPRYKIIEKRQSVAFWCNPISGHATLYWYQQILGQGPKLLIQFQNNGVVDDSQLPKDRFSAERLKGVDSTLKIQPAKLEDSAVYLCASSSSSGRTTDTQYFGPGTRLTVL.

This chain links TRBV7-9 with TRBJ2-3; no clear D. Per the germline V gene, CDR1 is SEHNR and CDR2 is FQNEAQ (reference sequence). Trimming cost V 8 bases and J 3 bases, with 9 bases left between them. CDR3 size: 12 residues. CDR3 coding DNA: TGTGCCAGCTCGGGTGGGACAGATACGCAGTATTTT. Translated, it gives CASSGGTDTQYF.

CDR3 loop: CASSLELAGYEQYF. CDR3 nucleotide sequence: TGTGCCAGCAGCTTAGAACTAGCGGGCTACGAGCAGTACTTC. The chain has TRBV7-6 and TRBJ2-7, with TRBD2 matching 9 bases. The junction had 1 base not matched to a gene; V was cut back by 1 base and J by 3 bases. This CDR3 is 14 amino acids long. Germline CDR1 and CDR2: SGHVS and FNYEAQ.

The rearrangement uses TRBV29-1 and TRBJ2-1; D is tentatively TRBD1 or TRBD2 (5 bases each). V was cut by 5 bases and J by 0 bases, with 17 bases left in between. The length of the CDR3 is 16 residues. In germline, CDR1 is SQVTM, CDR2 ANQGSEA. The CDR3 loop reads CSVSGADRLSYNEQFF. The CDR3 nucleotides read TGCAGCGTTTCCGGGGCAGACAGACTCTCCTACAATGAGCAGTTCTTC.

This clone has only one observation. The genes are TRBV11-3 and TRBJ1-2; D call uncertain. The V and J ends lost 3 bases and 3 bases respectively, with 8 bases between them. CDR3 length: 13 amino acids. Per the germline V gene, CDR1 is SGHNT and CDR2 is YENEEA. The chain's CDR3 is CASSFGAYYGYTF. CDR3 DNA sequence: TGTGCCAGCAGCTTCGGCGCCTACTATGGCTACACCTTC.

The V and J genes are TRBV7-9 and TRBJ2-4, with D uncertain. The CDR3 has 17 amino acids. The germline CDR1 and CDR2 sequences are SEHNR and FQNEAQ (reference sequence). The V and J ends lost 5 bases and 3 bases respectively, with 20 bases between them. The chain's CDR3 is CASSPRRAPDGKNIQYF. The CDR3 DNA follows: TGTGCCAGCAGCCCCAGACGGGCCCCTGACGGCAAAAACATTCAGTACTTC.

CDR3 bases: TGTGCCAGTAGTATTGGCAGCGTATACACAGATACGCAGTATTTT. This gives the protein CASSIGSVYTDTQYF. The gene calls are TRBV19 and TRBJ2-3; the D is unclear. The germline V gene has CDR1 LNHDA and CDR2 SQIVND (reference sequence). Between the trimmed V and J ends, which lost 3 bases and 2 bases, there was a span of 12 bases. The CDR3 is made up of 15 amino acids. Looking up the rest from reference TRBV19 and TRBJ2-3 gives the full variable domain: DGGITQSPKYLFRKEGQNVTLSCEQNLNHDAMYWYRQDPGQGLRLIYYSQIVNDFQKGDIAEGYSVSREKKESFPLTVTSAQKNPTAFYLCASSIGSVYTDTQYFGPGTRLTVL.

Note on this clone: This same CDR3 is encoded by further DNA sequences in the sample. The chain recombines TRBV5-1 with TRBJ1-5; 9 bases are shared with TRBD1. Per germline, CDR1 SGHRS and CDR2 YFSETQ. Trimming removed 5 bases from V and 4 bases from J; junction bases left unmatched: 4. This CDR3 has 14 amino acids. The CDR3 sequence is CASSPGQGNQPQHF. The CDR3 nucleotides read TGCGCCAGCAGTCCTGGACAGGGGAATCAGCCCCAGCATTTT.

The rearrangement joins TRBV4-1 to TRBJ2-7, with TRBD2 matching 11 bases. Unmatched junction bases numbered 9, after V lost 8 bases and J lost 3 bases. From germline, CDR1 is MGHRA and CDR2 YSYEKL. The CDR3 has 15 residues. CDR3 sequence: CASATSGNGVYEQYF. DNA for the CDR3: TGCGCCAGCGCGACTAGCGGGAACGGAGTCTACGAGCAGTACTTC.

This clone has just one count. The CDR3 DNA sequence: TGTGCCAGCAGTTTAAACGCCGGGACAGTGAACACTGAAGCTTTCTTT. Its protein is CASSLNAGTVNTEAFF. The V call is TRBV28, the J call TRBJ1-1; 7 bases line up with TRBD1. This CDR3 is built from 16 residues. Losses at the gene ends were 2 bases for V and 0 bases for J; bases not matched to a gene: 6. CDR1 is MDHEN and CDR2 is SYDVKM in the germline V gene. Together with reference TRBV28 and TRBJ1-1, the CDR3 gives the full variable domain: DVKVTQSSRYLVKRTGEKVFLECVQDMDHENMFWYRQDPGLGLRLIYFSYDVKMKEKGDIPEGYSVSREKKERFSLILESASTNQTSMYLCASSLNAGTVNTEAFFGQGTRLTVV.

This chain connects TRBV6-5 to TRBJ2-5; D uncertain. Trimming took off 7 bases at V and 3 bases at J, with 9 bases between the two ends. Germline loops: CDR1 MNHEY, CDR2 SVGAGI. The CDR3 extends over 12 amino acids. Written as DNA, the CDR3 is TGTGCCAGCACGGACGGTAAAGAGACCCAGTACTTC. Its protein product is CASTDGKETQYF.